This TCR beta chain was identified during a study of T cell repertoires in cytomegalovirus infection. The wider study: Well-studied HLA-B-restricted CMV epitopes were used in the study alongside recently identified HLA-C-restricted ones. Evidence of both CMV infection and a matching HLA type came from public TCR beta signatures.

From the reads, TCRdb called clonotypes with MiXCR, one entry per CDR3 protein. The sample lists approximately 1,000,000 distinct CDR3 sequences, more than 25% seen once, with around an eighth in the top ten. Study-wide results and limits: Individuals carrying CMV plus the relevant HLA were identified by cumulative frequency of public TCR beta families. Clonotypes of TCR beta that were HLA-C-restricted and CMV-specific dominated the ex vivo response.

The length of the CDR3 is 17 residues. Germline CDR1 reads SEHNR; CDR2 reads FQNEAQ (reference sequence). Trimming removed 6 bases at V and 0 bases at J, with 21 bases between. For this clonotype: The antigen is not known.

The sequences come from cultured CD8+ T cells from PBMCs, collected from culture after CMV antigen stimulation. The V gene is TRBV7-9, the J gene TRBJ2-7; TRBD1 is a possible D gene (6 bases). The clonotype originates from a human donor in good health (CMV status not recorded). Some clones in this sample may be carry-over from other donors' samples. The CDR3 bases are TGTGCCAGCAGTCCCGAACCCGGACAGTCAAGCTCCTACGAGCAGTACTTC. This encodes CASSPEPGQSSSYEQYF.